Sequencing of this T cell receptor (beta chain) was carried out in a study of a mutant IDH1 vaccine in newly diagnosed glioma. TCRdb keeps only in-frame clones here, not all; method: immunoSEQ multiplex PCR. The repertoire has 35,000 to 50,000 clones, about 91% of them found once; the top ten carry 3.9%. A note on this clone: The antigen remains undetermined.

Germline V gene sequence: CDR1 SGHNT, CDR2 YYREEE (reference sequence). Trimming cost V 1 base and J 4 bases; bases outside gene matches: 11. The CDR3 is made up of 18 amino acids. As to time point: week 23, last vaccination. A 20-mer mutant IDH1 peptide at 300 ug was injected subcutaneously with topical imiquimod. Study observations and caveats: Top peripheral T cell clonotype shifts appeared unrelated to pseudoprogression.

The chain uses TRBV5-4 and TRBJ1-3; 10 nucleotides align to TRBD1. The sample here was PBMCs, taken from a glioma patient whose treatment included an IDH1 peptide vaccine. The source is a man aged 50-59 years with glioma. CDR3 in DNA: TGTGCCAGCAGCTTGTGGCACGGGACAGGGGTCTCCGGAAACACCATATATTTT. It yields the protein CASSLWHGTGVSGNTIYF.